The clone carrying this T cell receptor (beta chain) was seen a handful of times. Antigen unknown. Donors were six healthy women in three monozygous twin pairs. This sample was included in a study of identical twins' blood T cells. Regarding the study as a whole: V gene usage reportedly matched far better within twin pairs than unrelated donors. Twin repertoire similarity may partly reflect shared environment.

A previously described protocol, modified, built RNA-based TCR cDNA libraries. A single record per CDR3 protein comes from TCRdb applying MiXCR to the 5' RACE reads. The data contain around 380,000 distinct CDR3 sequences, roughly 28% of them singletons. The CDR3 totals 14 residues. Trimming cost V 4 bases and J 2 bases, with 15 bases left between them. Germline CDR1 is SQVTM and CDR2 is ANQGSEA. The sample consisted of PBMCs. V and J are TRBV29-1 and TRBJ2-7, with a weak D call TRBD2 (6 bases). The origin of this receptor is a woman aged 18 to 50 in good health. The chain's CDR3 is CSVVGGKDPYEQYF. As DNA, the CDR3 is TGCAGCGTTGTTGGGGGGAAGGACCCCTACGAGCAGTACTTC.